This is a list of T cell receptor beta chains from one sample in a study of blood T cell repertoires in COVID-19. Data came from immunoSEQ multiplex PCR; TCRdb stores just in-frame clones and leaves some out. The data contain approximately 150,000 clones, roughly four fifths of them singletons. Specimen: peripheral blood. These receptors were taken from a woman of 80 years or more with COVID-19, enrolled during active disease. The CDR3 runs from the conserved cysteine through the conserved F or W. A D gene is named only where the DNA matches it firmly. Expanded clones are given a class, and other clones once, few, many or no size at all.

J gene: TRBJ2-5; clone size: .; D gene: TRBD2; V gene: TRBV6-5; CDR3 DNA: TGTGCCAGCAGTTTAGGACTAGCGGCATACGAAGAGACCCAGTACTTC; CDR3 protein: CASSLGLAAYEETQYF
J gene: TRBJ1-2; clone size: .; D gene: .; V gene: TRBV12-3/TRBV12-4; CDR3 DNA: TGTGCCAGCAGTTTCAGAGGCTATGGCTACACCTTC; CDR3 protein: CASSFRGYGYTF
J gene: TRBJ1-2; clone size: once; D gene: TRBD1; V gene: TRBV18; CDR3 DNA: TGTGCCAGCTCACCACCGATAGGACAGGGGGAAGGAGGCTACACCTTC; CDR3 protein: CASSPPIGQGEGGYTF
J gene: TRBJ1-5; clone size: .; D gene: .; V gene: TRBV7-2; CDR3 DNA: TGTGCCAGCAGCCTACGGGGGGATCAGCCCCAGCATTTT; CDR3 protein: CASSLRGDQPQHF
J gene: TRBJ2-6; clone size: once; D gene: .; V gene: TRBV19; CDR3 DNA: TGTGCCAGTAATAACAGGCACTCTGGGGCCAACGTCCTGACTTTC; CDR3 protein: CASNNRHSGANVLTF
J gene: TRBJ2-1; clone size: many; D gene: TRBD2; V gene: TRBV24-1; CDR3 DNA: TGTGCCACCAGTGATTCGGGACTAGTCAATGAGCAGTTCTTC; CDR3 protein: CATSDSGLVNEQFF
J gene: TRBJ1-1; clone size: .; D gene: .; V gene: TRBV18; CDR3 DNA: TGTGCCAGCTCACCTATCGTGGCTTACACTGAAGCTTTCTTT; CDR3 protein: CASSPIVAYTEAFF
J gene: TRBJ1-1; clone size: .; D gene: .; V gene: TRBV5-4; CDR3 DNA: TGTGCCAGCAGCTTGAGCCAGGGGACCACTGAAGCTTTCTTT; CDR3 protein: CASSLSQGTTEAFF
J gene: TRBJ2-2; clone size: .; D gene: .; V gene: TRBV7-9; CDR3 DNA: TGTGCCAGCAGCTCCACGGGTGCGAACACCGGGGAGCTGTTTTTT; CDR3 protein: CASSSTGANTGELFF
J gene: TRBJ2-7; clone size: .; D gene: .; V gene: TRBV19; CDR3 DNA: TGTGCCAGTAGTATAGATGGGGGCGGCTCCTACGAGCAGTACTTC; CDR3 protein: CASSIDGGGSYEQYF
J gene: TRBJ1-2; clone size: .; D gene: .; V gene: TRBV6-5; CDR3 DNA: TGTGCCAGCAGTCTACAGGTTGCCCTAAACTATGGCTACACCTTC; CDR3 protein: CASSLQVALNYGYTF
J gene: TRBJ2-5; clone size: .; D gene: TRBD2; V gene: TRBV5-1; CDR3 DNA: TGCGCCAGCAGCTTACCTAGCGGGAGGGCCCAAGAGACCCAGTACTTC; CDR3 protein: CASSLPSGRAQETQYF
J gene: TRBJ2-3; clone size: .; D gene: TRBD1; V gene: TRBV6-2/TRBV6-3; CDR3 DNA: TGTGCCAGCAGTATCCCGACAGGGGGCATCGCAGATACGCAGTATTTT; CDR3 protein: CASSIPTGGIADTQYF
J gene: TRBJ1-6; clone size: .; D gene: .; V gene: TRBV7-8; CDR3 DNA: TGTGCCAGCAGCATGGACACGTTGGTGCATTCACCCCTCCACTTT; CDR3 protein: CASSMDTLVHSPLHF
J gene: TRBJ2-3; clone size: .; D gene: .; V gene: TRBV6-5; CDR3 DNA: TGTGCCACCACCAGGGCAGCTAGCACAGATACGCAGTATTTT; CDR3 protein: CATTRAASTDTQYF
J gene: TRBJ2-7; clone size: .; D gene: .; V gene: TRBV30; CDR3 DNA: TGTGCCTGGAGTTACAGGTTTAGCTCCTACGAGCAGTACTTC; CDR3 protein: CAWSYRFSSYEQYF
J gene: TRBJ2-3; clone size: .; D gene: .; V gene: TRBV27; CDR3 DNA: TGTGCCAGCAGTTTAGACGGGGTGGAGACAGATACGCAGTATTTT; CDR3 protein: CASSLDGVETDTQYF
J gene: TRBJ2-7; clone size: .; D gene: .; V gene: TRBV30; CDR3 DNA: TGTGCCTGGAGTAGAGGGGGGGTACGCGAGCAGTACTTC; CDR3 protein: CAWSRGGVREQYF
J gene: TRBJ2-7; clone size: few; D gene: TRBD2; V gene: TRBV3-1/TRBV3-2; CDR3 DNA: TGTGCCAGCAGCCAAGGGGGACTAGCGAATTACGAGCAGTACTTC; CDR3 protein: CASSQGGLANYEQYF
J gene: TRBJ1-4; clone size: once; D gene: TRBD1; V gene: TRBV18; CDR3 DNA: TGTGCCAGCTCACCGGGACAGAGGGGTGAAAAACTGTTTTTT; CDR3 protein: CASSPGQRGEKLFF
J gene: TRBJ1-1; clone size: .; D gene: TRBD1; V gene: TRBV6-5; CDR3 DNA: TGTGCCAGCAGACCGGGACAGGGGGCCCCTGAAGCTTTCTTT; CDR3 protein: CASRPGQGAPEAFF
J gene: TRBJ2-3; clone size: .; D gene: TRBD2; V gene: TRBV5-4; CDR3 DNA: TGTGCCAGCAGACAAGGACTAGCGGGAGAGTCGGGGACAGATACGCAGTATTTT; CDR3 protein: CASRQGLAGESGTDTQYF
J gene: TRBJ1-3; clone size: .; D gene: .; V gene: TRBV2; CDR3 DNA: TGTGCCAGACAGGGTCTTGGAAACACCATATATTTT; CDR3 protein: CARQGLGNTIYF
J gene: TRBJ1-2; clone size: .; D gene: .; V gene: TRBV15; CDR3 DNA: TGTGCCACCAGCACTTTGGGGGGGGACCATGGCTACACCTTC; CDR3 protein: CATSTLGGDHGYTF
J gene: TRBJ2-5; clone size: .; D gene: TRBD2; V gene: TRBV29-1; CDR3 DNA: TGCAGCGTCGGGACTAGCGGAGAGACCCAGTACTTC; CDR3 protein: CSVGTSGETQYF
J gene: TRBJ2-7; clone size: .; D gene: TRBD1; V gene: TRBV18; CDR3 DNA: TGTGCCAGCTCACCTTACGGGACAGACTACGAGCAGTACTTC; CDR3 protein: CASSPYGTDYEQYF
J gene: TRBJ2-1; clone size: .; D gene: .; V gene: TRBV5-1; CDR3 DNA: TGCGCCAGCAGTCCCCCCGGGAGAAGGGAGTACAATGAGCAGTTCTTC; CDR3 protein: CASSPPGRREYNEQFF
J gene: TRBJ2-7; clone size: .; D gene: TRBD2; V gene: TRBV4-3; CDR3 DNA: TGCGCCAGCAGTGGCGGGGGGGCTTACGAGCAGTACTTC; CDR3 protein: CASSGGGAYEQYF
J gene: TRBJ1-5; clone size: .; D gene: TRBD1; V gene: TRBV7-8; CDR3 DNA: TGTGCCAGCACCACGGACAGGGGCTTTAATCAGCCCCAGCATTTT; CDR3 protein: CASTTDRGFNQPQHF
J gene: TRBJ1-1; clone size: .; D gene: .; V gene: TRBV27; CDR3 DNA: TGTGCCAGCAGGGCAACGATGAACACTGAAGCTTTCTTT; CDR3 protein: CASRATMNTEAFF
J gene: TRBJ1-5; clone size: .; D gene: TRBD1; V gene: TRBV5-6; CDR3 DNA: TGTGCCAGCAGGGCAGGGGGAATTGGCAATCAGCCCCAGCATTTT; CDR3 protein: CASRAGGIGNQPQHF
J gene: TRBJ2-5; clone size: .; D gene: .; V gene: TRBV5-1; CDR3 DNA: TGCGCCAGCAGCGAAACAGGGACCCAAGAGACCCAGTACTTC; CDR3 protein: CASSETGTQETQYF
J gene: TRBJ2-1; clone size: once; D gene: TRBD2; V gene: TRBV5-1; CDR3 DNA: TGCGCCAGCCAGCTTGGCTGGGCTAGCGGGAGAAATGAGCAGTTCTTC; CDR3 protein: CASQLGWASGRNEQFF
J gene: TRBJ2-1; clone size: .; D gene: .; V gene: TRBV6-4; CDR3 DNA: TGTGCCAGCAGGGCCCCACTTAGCGCCCAGCAGTTCTTC; CDR3 protein: CASRAPLSAQQFF
J gene: TRBJ2-1; clone size: once; D gene: .; V gene: TRBV7-9; CDR3 DNA: TGTGCCAGTATAAAGGACAACTCCTACAATGAGCAGTTCTTC; CDR3 protein: CASIKDNSYNEQFF
J gene: TRBJ2-7; clone size: .; D gene: TRBD1; V gene: TRBV18; CDR3 DNA: TGTGCCAGCTCACCTACAGGGGCCACCTACGAGCAGTACTTC; CDR3 protein: CASSPTGATYEQYF
J gene: TRBJ2-7; clone size: .; D gene: .; V gene: TRBV27; CDR3 DNA: TGTGCCAGCAGTTTATCGGGATGGCCAGGGCTTTACGAGCAGTACTTC; CDR3 protein: CASSLSGWPGLYEQYF
J gene: TRBJ2-2; clone size: .; D gene: TRBD2; V gene: TRBV23-1; CDR3 DNA: TGCGCCAGCAGTCAAAGGACTAGCGGGGAAGAATCCGGGGAGCTGTTTTTT; CDR3 protein: CASSQRTSGEESGELFF
J gene: TRBJ2-1; clone size: .; D gene: .; V gene: TRBV28; CDR3 DNA: TGTGCCAGCAGTTCCCAGGGGAGTTCTTCCTACAATGAGCAGTTCTTC; CDR3 protein: CASSSQGSSSYNEQFF
J gene: TRBJ1-4; clone size: .; D gene: .; V gene: TRBV30; CDR3 DNA: TGTGCCGGGGGCACGGGGACTAATGAAAAACTGTTTTTT; CDR3 protein: CAGGTGTNEKLFF
J gene: TRBJ1-3; clone size: few; D gene: .; V gene: TRBV7-8; CDR3 DNA: TGTGCCAGCAGCTCCGGGACAAATAGAGGAAACACCATATATTTT; CDR3 protein: CASSSGTNRGNTIYF
J gene: TRBJ2-3; clone size: .; D gene: .; V gene: TRBV2; CDR3 DNA: TGTGCCAGCAGTGCAAGCACAGATACGCAGTATTTT; CDR3 protein: CASSASTDTQYF
J gene: TRBJ1-1; clone size: .; D gene: .; V gene: TRBV11-2; CDR3 DNA: TGTGCCAGCAGCCACTTAGGAGGGGCGGGGGAAGCTTTCTTT; CDR3 protein: CASSHLGGAGEAFF
J gene: TRBJ1-3; clone size: .; D gene: TRBD1; V gene: TRBV4-2; CDR3 DNA: TGTGCCAGCAGCCAAGCCGGACAGGGGCTCTCTGGAAACACCATATATTTT; CDR3 protein: CASSQAGQGLSGNTIYF